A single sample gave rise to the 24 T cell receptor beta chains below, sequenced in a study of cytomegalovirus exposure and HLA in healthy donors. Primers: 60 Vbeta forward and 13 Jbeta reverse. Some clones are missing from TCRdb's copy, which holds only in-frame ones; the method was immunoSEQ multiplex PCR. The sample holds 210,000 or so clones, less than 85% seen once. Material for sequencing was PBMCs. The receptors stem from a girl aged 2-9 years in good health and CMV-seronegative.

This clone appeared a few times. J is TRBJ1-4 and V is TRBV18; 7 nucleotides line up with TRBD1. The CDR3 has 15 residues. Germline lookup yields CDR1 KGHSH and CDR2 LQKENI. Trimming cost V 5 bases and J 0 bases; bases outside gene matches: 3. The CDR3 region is CASSSTGATNEKLFF. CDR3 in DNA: TGTGCCAGCTCATCAACAGGGGCAACTAATGAAAAACTGTTTTTT. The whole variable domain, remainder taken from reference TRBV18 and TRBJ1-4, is NAGVMQNPRHLVRRRGQEARLRCSPMKGHSHVYWYRQLPEEGLKFMVYLQKENIIDESGMPKERFSAEFPKEGPSILRIQQVVRGDSAAYFCASSSTGATNEKLFFGSGTQLSVL.

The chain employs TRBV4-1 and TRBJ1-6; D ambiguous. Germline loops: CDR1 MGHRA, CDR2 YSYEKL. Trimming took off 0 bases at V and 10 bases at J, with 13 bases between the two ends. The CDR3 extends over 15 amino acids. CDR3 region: CASSQELREGSPLHF. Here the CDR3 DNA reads TGCGCCAGCAGCCAAGAGCTACGGGAAGGGTCACCCCTCCACTTT.

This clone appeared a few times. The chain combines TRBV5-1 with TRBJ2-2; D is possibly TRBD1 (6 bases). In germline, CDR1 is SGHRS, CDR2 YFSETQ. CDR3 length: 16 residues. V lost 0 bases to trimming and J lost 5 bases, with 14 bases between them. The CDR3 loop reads CASSLAVGARTGELFF. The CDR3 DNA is TGCGCCAGCAGCTTGGCCGTGGGGGCAAGGACCGGGGAGCTGTTTTTT.

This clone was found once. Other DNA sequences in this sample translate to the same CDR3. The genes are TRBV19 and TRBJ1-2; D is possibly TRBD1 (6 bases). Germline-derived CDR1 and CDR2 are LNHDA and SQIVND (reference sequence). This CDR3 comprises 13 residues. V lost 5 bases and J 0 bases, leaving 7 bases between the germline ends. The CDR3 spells CASSRDTNYGYTF. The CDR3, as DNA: TGTGCCAGTAGTCGGGACACTAACTATGGCTACACCTTC. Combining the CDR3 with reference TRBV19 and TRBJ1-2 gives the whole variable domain DGGITQSPKYLFRKEGQNVTLSCEQNLNHDAMYWYRQDPGQGLRLIYYSQIVNDFQKGDIAEGYSVSREKKESFPLTVTSAQKNPTAFYLCASSRDTNYGYTFGSGTRLTVV.

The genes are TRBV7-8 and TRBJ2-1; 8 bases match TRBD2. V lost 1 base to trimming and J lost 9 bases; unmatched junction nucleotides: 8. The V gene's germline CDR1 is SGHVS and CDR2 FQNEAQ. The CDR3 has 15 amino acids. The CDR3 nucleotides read TGTGCCAGCAGCTTAGTGGGCGGGGGGACAATTGAGCAGTTCTTC. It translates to CASSLVGGGTIEQFF.

Here the CDR3 reads CAEDRIDTGELFF. The CDR3 coding sequence is TGTGCCGAGGACAGGATTGACACCGGGGAGCTGTTTTTT. The V and J genes are TRBV5-4 and TRBJ2-2, with 7 nucleotides matching TRBD1. The CDR3 runs 13 residues. Germline V CDR1 and CDR2: SGHNT, YYREEE (reference sequence). After removal of 10 bases from V and 3 bases from J, the junction contained 6 bases not matched to a gene.

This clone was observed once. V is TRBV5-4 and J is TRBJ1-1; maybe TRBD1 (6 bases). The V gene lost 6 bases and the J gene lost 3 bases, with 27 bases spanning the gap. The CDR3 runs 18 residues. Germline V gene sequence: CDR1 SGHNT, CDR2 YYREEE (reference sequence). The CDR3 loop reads CASTPIQGKMNMDTEAFF. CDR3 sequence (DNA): TGTGCCAGCACCCCAATTCAGGGGAAGATGAATATGGACACTGAAGCTTTCTTT.

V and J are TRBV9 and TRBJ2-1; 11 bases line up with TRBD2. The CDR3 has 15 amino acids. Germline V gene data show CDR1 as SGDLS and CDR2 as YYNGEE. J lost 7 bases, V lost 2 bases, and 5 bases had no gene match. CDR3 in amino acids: CASSVSGGARNEQFF. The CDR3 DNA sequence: TGTGCCAGCAGCGTTAGCGGGGGGGCCAGGAATGAGCAGTTCTTC. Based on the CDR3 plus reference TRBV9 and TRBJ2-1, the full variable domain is DSGVTQTPKHLITATGQRVTLRCSPRSGDLSVYWYQQSLDQGLQFLIQYYNGEERAKGNILERFSAQQFPDLHSELNLSSLELGDSALYFCASSVSGGARNEQFFGPGTRLTVL.

The CDR3 region has the DNA TGTGCCAGCAGTGACTACACCGGGGAGCTGTTTTTT. Translating gives CASSDYTGELFF. The J gene is TRBJ2-2, the V gene TRBV6-1; D not resolved. Trimming stripped 3 bases from V and 3 bases from J, with 2 bases between. The germline V gene encodes CDR1 MNHNS and CDR2 SASEGT. The length of the CDR3 is 12 residues.

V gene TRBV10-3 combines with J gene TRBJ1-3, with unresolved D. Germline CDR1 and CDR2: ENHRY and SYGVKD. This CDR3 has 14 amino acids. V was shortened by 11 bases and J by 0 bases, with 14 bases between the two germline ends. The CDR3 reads CASETHSSGNTIYF. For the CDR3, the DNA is TGTGCCTCCGAAACTCATAGCTCTGGAAACACCATATATTTT.

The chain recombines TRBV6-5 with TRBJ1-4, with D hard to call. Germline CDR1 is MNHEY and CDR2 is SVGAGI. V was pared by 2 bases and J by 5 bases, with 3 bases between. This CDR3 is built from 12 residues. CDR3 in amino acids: CASSYQNEKLFF. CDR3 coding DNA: TGTGCCAGCAGTTACCAAAATGAAAAACTGTTTTTT.

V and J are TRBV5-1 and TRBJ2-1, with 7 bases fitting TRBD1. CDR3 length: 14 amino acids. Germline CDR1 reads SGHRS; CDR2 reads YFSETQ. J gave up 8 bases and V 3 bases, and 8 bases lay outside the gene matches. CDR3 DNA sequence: TGCGCCAGCAGCTCGTTGACAGGGAAGGATGAGCAGTTCTTC. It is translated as CASSSLTGKDEQFF.

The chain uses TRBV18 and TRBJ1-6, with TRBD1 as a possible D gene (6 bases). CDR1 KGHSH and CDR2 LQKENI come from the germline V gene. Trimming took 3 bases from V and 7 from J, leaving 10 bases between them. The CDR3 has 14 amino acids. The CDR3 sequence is CASSPTGYNSPLHF. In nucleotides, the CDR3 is TGTGCCAGCTCACCCACAGGGTACAATTCACCCCTCCACTTT.

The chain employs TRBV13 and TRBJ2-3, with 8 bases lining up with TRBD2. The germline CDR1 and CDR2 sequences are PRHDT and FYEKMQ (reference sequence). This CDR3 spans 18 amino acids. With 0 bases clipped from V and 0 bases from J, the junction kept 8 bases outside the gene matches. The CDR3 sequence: CASSLGAGDATSTDTQYF. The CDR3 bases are TGTGCCAGCAGCTTAGGAGCGGGGGACGCCACTAGCACAGATACGCAGTATTTT.

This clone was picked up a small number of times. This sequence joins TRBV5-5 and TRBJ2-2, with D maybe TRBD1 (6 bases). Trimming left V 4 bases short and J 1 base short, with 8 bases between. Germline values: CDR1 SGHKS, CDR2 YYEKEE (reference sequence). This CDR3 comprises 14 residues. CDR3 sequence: CASSLGQNTGELFF. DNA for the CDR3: TGTGCCAGCAGCCTGGGACAGAACACCGGGGAGCTGTTTTTT.

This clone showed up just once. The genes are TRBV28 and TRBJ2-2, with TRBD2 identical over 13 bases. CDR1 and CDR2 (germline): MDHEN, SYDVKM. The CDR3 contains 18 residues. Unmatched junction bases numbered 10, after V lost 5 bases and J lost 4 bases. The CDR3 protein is CASSPGLAGEVGTGELFF. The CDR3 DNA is TGTGCCAGCAGTCCCGGACTAGCGGGAGAAGTTGGCACCGGGGAGCTGTTTTTT.

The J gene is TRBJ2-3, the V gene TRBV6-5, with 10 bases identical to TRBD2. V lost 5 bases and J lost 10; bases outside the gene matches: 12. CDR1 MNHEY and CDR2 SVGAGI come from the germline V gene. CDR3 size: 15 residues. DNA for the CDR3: TGTGCCAGCAGTCCGCGGAGCGGGGGGGCCCGATCGCAGTATTTT. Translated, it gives CASSPRSGGARSQYF.

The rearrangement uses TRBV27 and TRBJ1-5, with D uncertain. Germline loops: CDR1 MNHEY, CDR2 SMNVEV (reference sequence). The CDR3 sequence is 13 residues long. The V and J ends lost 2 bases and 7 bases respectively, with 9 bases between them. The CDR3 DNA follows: TGTGCCAGCAGTTTAGGGAGTCGGCAGCCCCAGCATTTT. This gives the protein CASSLGSRQPQHF.

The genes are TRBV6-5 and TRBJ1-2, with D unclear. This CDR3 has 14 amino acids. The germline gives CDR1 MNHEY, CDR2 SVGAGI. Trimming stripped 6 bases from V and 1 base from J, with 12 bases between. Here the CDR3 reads CASSIGNDNYGYTF. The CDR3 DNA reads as TGTGCCAGCAGCATCGGGAACGATAACTATGGCTACACCTTC.

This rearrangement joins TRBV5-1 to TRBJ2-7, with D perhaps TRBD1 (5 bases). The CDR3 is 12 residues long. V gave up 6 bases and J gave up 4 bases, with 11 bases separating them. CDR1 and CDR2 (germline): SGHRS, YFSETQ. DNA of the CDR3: TGCGCCAGCAAGACAGATCCATACGAGCAGTACTTC. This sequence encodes CASKTDPYEQYF.

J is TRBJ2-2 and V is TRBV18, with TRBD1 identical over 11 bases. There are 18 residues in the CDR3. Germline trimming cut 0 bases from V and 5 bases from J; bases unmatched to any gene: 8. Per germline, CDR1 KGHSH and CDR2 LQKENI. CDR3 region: CASSPPWTGGRRTGELFF. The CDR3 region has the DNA TGTGCCAGCTCACCACCGTGGACAGGGGGCCGACGGACCGGGGAGCTGTTTTTT.

The CDR3 loop reads CASSSQPGAGGEQYF. As DNA, the CDR3 is TGTGCCAGCAGCTCCCAGCCAGGTGCGGGGGGGGAGCAGTACTTC. This chain links TRBV9 with TRBJ2-7; 9 bases agree with TRBD2. The germline gives CDR1 SGDLS, CDR2 YYNGEE. J lost 7 bases, V lost 4 bases, and 12 bases had no gene match. The CDR3 sequence is 15 residues long.

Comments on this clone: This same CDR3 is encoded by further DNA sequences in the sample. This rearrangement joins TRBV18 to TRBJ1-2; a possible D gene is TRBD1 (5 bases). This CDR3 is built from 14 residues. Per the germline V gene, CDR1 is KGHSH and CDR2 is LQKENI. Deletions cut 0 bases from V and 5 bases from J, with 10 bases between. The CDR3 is CASSPPSDSYGYTF. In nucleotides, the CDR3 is TGTGCCAGCTCACCACCCAGTGACAGTTATGGCTACACCTTC.

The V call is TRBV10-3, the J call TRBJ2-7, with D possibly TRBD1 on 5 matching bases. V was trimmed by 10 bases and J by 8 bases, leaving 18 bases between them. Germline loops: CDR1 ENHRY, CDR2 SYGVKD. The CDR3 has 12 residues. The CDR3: CATRVTGEQQYF. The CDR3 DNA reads TGTGCCACCCGCGTAACAGGCGAGCAGCAGTACTTC.